Shown below are 15 T cell receptor beta chains from a single sample sequenced in a study of T-cell memory formation after mild COVID-19. A single record per CDR3 protein comes from TCRdb applying MiXCR to the 5' RACE reads. The data hold more than 350,000 distinct CDR3 sequences, with more than 15% observed a single time. Material for sequencing was PBMCs or a T cell subset sorted from them (not recorded which). These receptors came from a man between 18 and 29 years old who had mild COVID-19 (a few samples of this study predate the infection). Cell type and time point are not known.

A few counts support this clonotype. This chain connects TRBV5-8 to TRBJ1-5; D ambiguous. Looked up from germline, CDR1 is SGHTS and CDR2 is YDEGEE. Trimming stripped 2 bases from V and 9 bases from J, with 9 bases between. There are 12 residues in the CDR3. Here the CDR3 DNA reads TGTGCCAGCAGCTTCCTGGGAGGGCCCCAGCATTTT. Translated, it gives CASSFLGGPQHF.

This chain uses TRBV7-2 with TRBJ2-4, with TRBD1 as a possible D gene (8 bases). V was trimmed by 5 bases and J by 11 bases, leaving 22 bases between them. The CDR3 is 15 amino acids. Germline V gives CDR1 SGHTA, CDR2 FQGNSA. The CDR3 region is CASSPTGGTGWLQYF. The CDR3 coding sequence is TGTGCCAGCAGCCCCACCGGGGGGACAGGTTGGCTTCAGTACTTC.

This chain joins TRBV4-1 and TRBJ2-3; D is possibly TRBD1 or TRBD2 (6 bases each). This CDR3 has 15 amino acids. Germline CDR1 and CDR2: MGHRA and YSYEKL. V gave up 3 bases and J gave up 3 bases, with 13 bases separating them. The CDR3 reads CASSQSRGETDTQYF. The CDR3 DNA reads TGCGCCAGCAGCCAGTCGAGGGGGGAAACAGATACGCAGTATTTT.

This chain connects TRBV4-3 to TRBJ2-1; a weak D match, TRBD2 (6 bases). The CDR3 is 16 residues long. Trimming cost V 0 bases and J 7 bases, with 16 bases left between them. CDR1 is LGHNA, CDR2 YSLEER, per germline. The CDR3 nucleotides read TGCGCCAGCAGCCAAGAGCGGGCGGGGAGAGGAAATGAGCAGTTCTTC. Translating gives CASSQERAGRGNEQFF.

Many counts were recorded for this clonotype. The V call is TRBV29-1, the J call TRBJ1-4; maybe TRBD1 (6 bases). There are 14 residues in the CDR3. Germline CDR1 SQVTM, CDR2 ANQGSEA. Trimming shortened V by 1 base and J by 4 bases, and 10 bases separated the two germline ends. The CDR3 loop is CSVEGRGDNEKLFF. The CDR3 DNA follows: TGCAGCGTTGAAGGCAGGGGAGATAATGAAAAACTGTTTTTT.

The rearrangement joins TRBV5-1 to TRBJ2-7, with D uncertain. Germline V gene data show CDR1 as SGHRS and CDR2 as YFSETQ. This CDR3 spans 13 amino acids. V lost 3 bases, J lost 3 bases, and 10 bases lay in between. Here the CDR3 reads CASSSESLYEQYF. CDR3 coding DNA: TGCGCCAGCAGCTCGGAATCCCTCTACGAGCAGTACTTC.

This clonotype has more than one count but fewer than ten. V usage is TRBV12-3 or TRBV12-4 and J usage is TRBJ2-3; 8 bases agree with TRBD2. The CDR3 runs 15 residues. Trimming removed 5 bases from V and 1 base from J; junction bases left unmatched: 5. CDR3 sequence reads: CASSEAGVGTDTQYF. CDR3 bases: TGTGCCAGCAGTGAAGCGGGGGTGGGCACAGATACGCAGTATTTT.

This clonotype was observed a few times. The chain is built from TRBV30 and TRBJ2-7, with TRBD1 identical over 7 bases. The CDR3 extends over 14 amino acids. The V gene end was trimmed by 1 base and the J gene end by 6 bases; junction bases not matched to a gene: 9. CDR1 and CDR2 (germline): GTSNPN, SVGIG (reference sequence). CDR3 nucleotide sequence: TGTGCCTGGAGTGGACAGGGAGCAGCGTCCGAGCAGTACTTC. It translates to CAWSGQGAASEQYF.

The table lists this clonotype with a few counts. This chain joins TRBV15 and TRBJ1-2; D gene uncertain. Germline assignment: CDR1 LNHNV and CDR2 YYDKDF (reference sequence). Trimming cost V 1 base and J 6 bases, with 12 bases left between them. This CDR3 spans 14 amino acids. CDR3 bases: TGTGCCACCAGCAGAGTGGGCAGGAACCATGGCTACACCTTC. Protein product: CATSRVGRNHGYTF.

The rearrangement links TRBV7-2 to TRBJ1-6; D is unresolved. The CDR3 length is 15 residues. Deletions cut 2 bases from V and 7 bases from J, with 12 bases between. Germline V lookup: CDR1 SGHTA, CDR2 FQGNSA. This chain's CDR3 is CASSLSSGWNSPLHF. The CDR3 nucleotides are TGTGCCAGCAGCTTAAGTTCGGGTTGGAATTCACCCCTCCACTTT.

This clonotype appeared a few times. The genes are TRBV9 and TRBJ1-1; D is unresolved. The V and J ends lost 4 bases and 11 bases respectively, with 15 bases between them. The CDR3 contains 12 residues. Germline CDR1 reads SGDLS; CDR2 reads YYNGEE. The CDR3 region is CASSPRQHAAFF. CDR3 sequence (DNA): TGTGCCAGCAGCCCCCGGCAGCACGCGGCTTTCTTT.

This chain links TRBV3-1 with TRBJ2-1; 8 nucleotides agree with TRBD2. This CDR3 region has 15 residues. Germline CDR1 is LGHDT and CDR2 is YNNKEL (reference sequence). V lost 2 bases and J lost 10; bases outside the gene matches: 10. The CDR3 region has the DNA TGTGCCAGCAGCCAATGGGTAGCGGGGTGCCGGGAGCAGTTCTTC. Translated, it gives CASSQWVAGCREQFF.

This clonotype has ten or more counts. A junction boundary mismatches the germline segment, possibly from a read error. V gene TRBV12-3 or TRBV12-4 combines with J gene TRBJ2-5; 7 positions match TRBD2. The CDR3 totals 12 residues. Here the CDR3 reads CASSGTQETQYF. DNA for the CDR3: TGCGCCAGCAGCGGGACCCAAGAGACCCAGTACTTC.

This clonotype was counted a few times. The J gene is TRBJ1-5, the V gene TRBV6-5, with D unclear. Trimming removed 0 bases from V and 5 bases from J, with 8 bases in between. The germline V gene has CDR1 MNHEY and CDR2 SVGAGI. The CDR3 runs 14 residues. CDR3 sequence reads: CASSYSRAYQPQHF. DNA of the CDR3: TGTGCCAGCAGTTACTCAAGGGCCTATCAGCCCCAGCATTTT.

This sequence joins TRBV15 and TRBJ2-1; the D gene is possibly TRBD1 (5 bases). Germline V gene sequence: CDR1 LNHNV, CDR2 YYDKDF (reference sequence). This CDR3 contains 12 residues. V lost 3 bases and J lost 12, with 12 bases in between. The CDR3 DNA is TGTGCCACCAGCAGTGGTCCCCAGGGGCAGTTCTTC. It encodes CATSSGPQGQFF.